A single sample is the source of the 18 T cell receptor beta chains below, sequenced in a study of T cells in Graves' hyperthyroidism and ophthalmopathy. RNA transcripts served as the template for amplifying TCR beta CDR3 regions. The HTBI set primed first-round TCR CDR3 RT-PCR. One entry per CDR3 protein results from TCRdb running MiXCR on the multiplex PCR reads. The sample includes 270,000 or so distinct CDR3 sequences, 20% to 30% of them seen just once. Sequenced input: blood. All receptors derive from a man aged 35 to 55 with Graves' hyperthyroidism that later progressed to Graves' ophthalmopathy.

This clonotype was found many times. Lacking the conserved final phenylalanine or tryptophan, this CDR3 likely reflects a read error. The chain carries TRBV24-1 and TRBJ2-5; D is ambiguous. This CDR3 comprises 13 residues. Trimming left V 4 bases short and J 5 bases short, with 10 bases between. Per the germline V gene, CDR1 is KGHDR and CDR2 is SFDVKD. The CDR3 reads CATSDHRAETQYL. As DNA, the CDR3 is TGTGCCACCAGTGACCACCGAGCGGAGACCCAGTACCTC.

This clonotype was observed many times. The chain recombines TRBV29-1 with TRBJ2-7; D might be TRBD1 (6 bases). Germline lookup yields CDR1 SQVTM and CDR2 ANQGSEA. There are 11 residues in the CDR3. The V end lost 7 bases, the J end lost 2 bases, and 9 bases lay between the germline ends. Written as DNA, the CDR3 is TGCAGCGGCAGGGGAACCTACGAGCAGTACTTC. It specifies CSGRGTYEQYF.

This clonotype occurred many times. The J gene is TRBJ2-7, the V gene TRBV20-1, with TRBD2 identical over 10 bases. This CDR3 region has 16 residues. V dropped 3 bases and J dropped 1; count of bases not matched to a gene: 9. The germline V gene has CDR1 DFQATT and CDR2 SNEGSKA (reference sequence). The CDR3 bases are TGCAGTGCTAGGCTAGCGGGAGACAGAGGGTCCTACGAGCAGTACTTC. Its translation is CSARLAGDRGSYEQYF.

This clonotype was picked up many times. The chain has TRBV12-3 or TRBV12-4 and TRBJ2-2; D call uncertain. V lost 3 bases and J 6 bases, leaving 8 bases between the germline ends. CDR3 length: 13 residues. The CDR3 loop reads CASSFLGSGELFF. The CDR3 DNA is TGTGCCAGCAGTTTTTTGGGATCCGGGGAGCTGTTTTTT.

This clonotype has at least ten counts. This chain connects TRBV14 to TRBJ2-7; 8 bases are shared with TRBD1. From germline, CDR1 is SGHDN and CDR2 FVKESK. The CDR3 totals 15 residues. After removal of 4 bases from V and 9 bases from J, the junction contained 14 bases not matched to a gene. The CDR3 reads CASSPPGQEDQGQYF. DNA of the CDR3: TGTGCCAGCAGCCCACCGGGACAGGAAGATCAGGGGCAGTACTTC.

This clonotype came up many times. This chain uses TRBV6-1 with TRBJ1-5, with D tentatively TRBD1 (5 bases). V lost 2 bases and J 2 bases, leaving 7 bases between the germline ends. Germline loops: CDR1 MNHNS, CDR2 SASEGT. The length of the CDR3 is 14 residues. The CDR3 DNA reads as TGTGCCAGCAGTGAAATGACAGGCAATCAGCCCCAGCATTTT. Encoded protein: CASSEMTGNQPQHF.

This clonotype came up many times. The chain links TRBV2 to TRBJ1-2; D is unresolved. This CDR3 spans 13 amino acids. The V and J ends lost 10 bases and 4 bases respectively, with 16 bases between them. Germline CDR1 and CDR2: SNHLY and FYNNEI. The CDR3 region is CATQDSGAYGYTF. The CDR3 DNA reads as TGTGCCACCCAGGACTCCGGTGCCTATGGCTACACCTTC.

This clonotype was detected many times. The rearrangement links TRBV12-3 or TRBV12-4 to TRBJ2-3, with 7 nucleotides matching TRBD2. The trim removed 7 bases at V and 5 bases at J, leaving 3 bases unmatched. This CDR3 has 12 amino acids. The CDR3 here is CASNGGGDTQYF. The CDR3 DNA reads TGTGCCAGCAATGGGGGGGGAGATACGCAGTATTTT.

This clonotype was seen ten or more times. J is TRBJ2-7 and V is TRBV29-1; D is perhaps TRBD2 (5 bases). The CDR3 runs to 16 residues. Trimming stripped 1 base from V and 6 bases from J, with 22 bases between. The V gene's germline CDR1 is SQVTM and CDR2 ANQGSEA. The CDR3 region has the DNA TGCAGCGTTGAAGTTAGTTTCGGACCAAAAGGAGGCGAGCAGTACTTC. It translates to CSVEVSFGPKGGEQYF.

The V and J genes are TRBV12-3 or TRBV12-4 and TRBJ2-7, with TRBD2 matching 16 bases. This CDR3 comprises 17 residues. V was pared by 3 bases and J by 6 bases, with 8 bases of the junction left unmatched. CDR3 bases: TGTGCCAGCAGTTTGGCTTGGGGACTAGCGGGAGGGGGCGAGCAGTACTTC. Protein product: CASSLAWGLAGGGEQYF.

This clonotype was seen repeatedly, ten times or more. The chain employs TRBV28 and TRBJ2-5, with 8 bases aligning to TRBD1. The ends lost 4 bases at V and 5 bases at J; junction bases unmatched: 9. CDR1 MDHEN and CDR2 SYDVKM come from the germline V gene. CDR3 length equals 15 residues. Here the CDR3 reads CASSSPGTGAETQYF. CDR3 sequence (DNA): TGTGCCAGCAGTTCCCCCGGGACAGGAGCCGAGACCCAGTACTTC.

This clonotype occurred a few times. The chain links TRBV28 to TRBJ2-7; tentatively, D is TRBD2 (6 bases). The V gene lost 5 bases and the J gene lost 2 bases, with 19 bases spanning the gap. The CDR3 runs 16 residues. Per the germline V gene, CDR1 is MDHEN and CDR2 is SYDVKM. This CDR3 reads CASSRAGDLTTYEQYF. The CDR3 DNA sequence: TGTGCCAGCAGTCGTGCCGGGGACTTAACAACCTACGAGCAGTACTTC.

This clonotype was found many times. This chain links TRBV13 with TRBJ2-2; 14 bases are a match to TRBD2. Trimming removed 5 bases from V and 7 bases from J; junction bases left unmatched: 6. The germline gives CDR1 PRHDT, CDR2 FYEKMQ (reference sequence). The CDR3 loop spans 16 amino acids. Here the CDR3 reads CASSTGTSGRGGELFF. CDR3 coding DNA: TGTGCCAGCAGCACTGGGACTAGCGGGAGAGGCGGGGAGCTGTTTTTT.

This clonotype appeared many times. The V call is TRBV19, the J call TRBJ1-2; D gene uncertain. The CDR3 spans 10 residues. V dropped 6 bases and J dropped 6 bases, with 5 bases sitting between them. CDR1 and CDR2 (germline): LNHDA, SQIVND (reference sequence). This chain's CDR3 is CASRENGYTF. The CDR3, as DNA: TGTGCCAGTAGGGAGAATGGCTACACCTTC.

This clonotype was picked up many times. The chain is built from TRBV6-5 and TRBJ2-5, with D perhaps matching TRBD2 (6 bases). The germline V and J ends were trimmed by 7 bases and 5 bases, with 20 bases remaining between them. Looked up from germline, CDR1 is MNHEY and CDR2 is SVGAGI. This CDR3 is built from 15 residues. The CDR3, as DNA: TGTGCCAGCACTACCTCGGGCAGGGCGGGGGAGACCCAGTACTTC. This sequence encodes CASTTSGRAGETQYF.

This clonotype was counted at least ten times. The rearrangement uses TRBV20-1 and TRBJ2-7; 7 bases are shared with TRBD2. Germline CDR1 reads DFQATT; CDR2 reads SNEGSKA (reference sequence). This CDR3 has 13 amino acids. V shed 6 bases, J shed 3 bases, and the junction held 8 bases outside the gene matches. The CDR3 sequence: CSARGGGSYEQYF. CDR3 nucleotides: TGCAGTGCCCGGGGCGGGGGAAGCTACGAGCAGTACTTC.

This clonotype turned up a few times. A much larger clone is a single base away; this may be a read error. This chain links TRBV20-1 with TRBJ2-5; no clear D. Germline CDR1 and CDR2: DFQATT and SNEGSKA (reference sequence). V lost 3 bases, J lost 3 bases, and 5 bases lay in between. The CDR3 extends over 11 amino acids. CDR3 sequence: CSASQEETQYF. DNA for the CDR3: TGCAGTGCTAGCCAGGAAGAGACCCAGTACTTC.

In its sample, this clonotype was seen many times. The chain is built from TRBV3-1 and TRBJ2-7; 7 bases line up with TRBD2. The CDR3 consists of 14 residues. CDR1 and CDR2 (germline): LGHDT, YNNKEL (reference sequence). V gave up 3 bases and J gave up 6 bases; unmatched junction bases: 8. The CDR3 DNA follows: TGTGCCAGCAGCCAGAGCACTAGCGCAGGCGAGCAGTACTTC. This encodes CASSQSTSAGEQYF.